A selection of T cell receptor beta chains follows, all from one sample in a study of CD8+ T cells in alopecia areata. Assay used: immunoSEQ multiplex PCR; TCRdb lists only in-frame clones, some missing. Of 150,000 to 200,000 clones in the sample, roughly 60% are singletons; the top ten hold approximately 1%. This sample comprised CD4+ T cells sorted from blood, obtained at week 24, from a patient treated with tofacitinib. The receptors were gathered from a human donor with alopecia areata. Each CDR3 is given with its conserved first and last residue. D genes are given only for firm matches.

TRBV5-4,TRBJ2-1,.,CASSPQPNNEQFF
TRBV7-8,TRBJ2-7,.,CASSIGTHTSYEQYF
TRBV30,TRBJ2-1,.,CAWSPFDRPNEQFF
TRBV19,TRBJ1-2,.,CASSIAARENYGYTF
TRBV4-3,TRBJ2-3,TRBD1,CASSQAGTGRTDTQYF
TRBV13,TRBJ1-2,TRBD1,CASSTWTGGGYGYTF
TRBV27,TRBJ1-1,.,CASARGGRQGLAFF
TRBV30,TRBJ1-5,.,CAWGQYSNQPQHF
TRBV29-1,TRBJ1-4,.,CSVLQGEKLFF
TRBV2,TRBJ2-3,TRBD1,CASRTDRALSTDTQYF
TRBV30,TRBJ1-5,.,CAWDTPNQPQHF
TRBV2,TRBJ2-3,.,CASSTDTQYF
TRBV5-6,TRBJ1-2,.,CASSLDSGGPGYTF
TRBV18,TRBJ1-1,.,CASSPRQAEAFF
TRBV5-1,TRBJ2-2,.,CASSFPLGQNTGELFF
TRBV29-1,TRBJ1-1,.,CSVTPGTLNTEAFF
TRBV30,TRBJ2-2,.,CAGQINTGELFF
TRBV7-9,TRBJ2-6,.,CAGNYRSSGANVLTF
TRBV5-1,TRBJ1-3,.,CASSSTGSTIYF
TRBV14,TRBJ1-6,TRBD1,CASSQRTGFSSPLHF
TRBV7-8,TRBJ2-1,TRBD2,CASSLPSAGGGAVHEQFF
TRBV5-1,TRBJ2-7,.,CASSNGGSYEQYF
TRBV4-1,TRBJ1-2,TRBD1,CASSLTGELGYGYTF
TRBV11-3,TRBJ1-1,.,CASSYSRNTEAFF
TRBV2,TRBJ1-1,.,CASGGDSSTEAFF
TRBV5-6,TRBJ2-1,.,CASSLRANEQFF
TRBV7-8,TRBJ1-5,.,CASSFLDQPQHF
TRBV6-5,TRBJ1-2,.,CASSRTATNYGYTF
TRBV29-1,TRBJ1-1,.,CSVAPPVWGAEAFF
TRBV4-1,TRBJ1-6,TRBD1,CASSQESGGRSPLHF
TRBV15,TRBJ1-4,.,CATSRVVAEKLFF
TRBV5-5,TRBJ2-1,TRBD2,CASSLSGINEQFF
TRBV29-1,TRBJ2-2,.,CSVGVAGELFF
TRBV11-2,TRBJ2-2,TRBD2,CASSTAGTSHTGELFF
TRBV4-2,TRBJ2-2,.,CASSLRGQTNTGELFF
TRBV10-3,TRBJ1-1,TRBD1,CAMSRDRDGGEAFF
TRBV23-1,TRBJ1-5,.,CASAVSPWVYSNQPQHF
TRBV7-9,TRBJ1-5,.,CASSPSGFNQPQHF
TRBV5-1,TRBJ2-7,.,CASSPRVGNFDEQYF